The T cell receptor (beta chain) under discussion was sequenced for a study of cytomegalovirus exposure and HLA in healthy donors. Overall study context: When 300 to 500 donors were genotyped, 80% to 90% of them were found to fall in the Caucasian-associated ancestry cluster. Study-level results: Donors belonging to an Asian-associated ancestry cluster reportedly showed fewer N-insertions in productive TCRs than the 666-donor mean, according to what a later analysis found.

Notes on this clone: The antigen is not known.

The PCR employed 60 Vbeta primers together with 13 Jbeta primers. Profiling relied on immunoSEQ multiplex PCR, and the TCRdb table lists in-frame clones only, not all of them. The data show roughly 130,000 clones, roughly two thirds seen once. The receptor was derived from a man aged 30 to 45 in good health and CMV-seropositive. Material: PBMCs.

The DNA for the CDR3 is TGTGCCAGCAATCTAGGGGCCGGACAGGGGAAGCAGTACTTC. Translation: CASNLGAGQGKQYF. V and J are TRBV6-5 and TRBJ2-7; 9 bases map to TRBD1. The CDR3 totals 14 residues. J was trimmed by 8 bases and V by 7 bases; bases with no gene match: 12. CDR1 and CDR2 (germline): MNHEY, SVGAGI.